This entry concerns a single T cell receptor beta chain. This CDR3 region has 14 residues. Trimming took 6 bases from V and 4 from J; bases not matched to a gene: 6. CDR1 is SGDLS and CDR2 is YYNGEE in the germline V gene. The data originate from a study of blood T cell repertoires in COVID-19. Study as a whole: From the United States, Italy and Spain came samples of acute and convalescent COVID-19. PBMCs, B-cell-depleted T cells, or T cells provided the cDNA or gDNA that made up the material.

Source study methods: Amplified reference gene primers provided the basis for estimating nucleated cell counts. The data were produced by immunoSEQ multiplex PCR, yet TCRdb's version contains in-frame clones alone and is incomplete. From that table come the V and J calls and clone size; the DNA was used to work out D and trimming. Here the sample spans 300,000 or so clones, about 89% being singletons. The TCR comes from a woman in her 40s who had recovered from COVID-19. The sample consisted of peripheral blood. The chain employs TRBV9 and TRBJ2-3; 9 bases are shared with TRBD2. The CDR3 loop is CASKSGGFADTQYF. DNA for the CDR3: TGTGCCAGCAAGAGCGGGGGGTTCGCAGATACGCAGTATTTT. Full variable domain (outside the CDR3, taken from reference TRBV9 and TRBJ2-3): DSGVTQTPKHLITATGQRVTLRCSPRSGDLSVYWYQQSLDQGLQFLIQYYNGEERAKGNILERFSAQQFPDLHSELNLSSLELGDSALYFCASKSGGFADTQYFGPGTRLTVL.